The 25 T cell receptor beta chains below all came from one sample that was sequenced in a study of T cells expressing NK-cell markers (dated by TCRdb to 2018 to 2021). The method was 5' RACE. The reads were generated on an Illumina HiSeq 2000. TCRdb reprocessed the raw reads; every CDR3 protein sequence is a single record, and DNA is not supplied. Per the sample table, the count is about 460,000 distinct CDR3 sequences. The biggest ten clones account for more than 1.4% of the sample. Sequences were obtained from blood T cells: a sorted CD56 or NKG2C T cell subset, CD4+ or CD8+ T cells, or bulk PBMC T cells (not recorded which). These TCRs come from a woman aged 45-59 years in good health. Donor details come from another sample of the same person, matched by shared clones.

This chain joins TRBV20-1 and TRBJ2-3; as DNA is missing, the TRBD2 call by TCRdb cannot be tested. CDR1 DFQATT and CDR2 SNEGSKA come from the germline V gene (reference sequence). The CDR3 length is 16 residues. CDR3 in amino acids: CSARAASGKALDTQYF.

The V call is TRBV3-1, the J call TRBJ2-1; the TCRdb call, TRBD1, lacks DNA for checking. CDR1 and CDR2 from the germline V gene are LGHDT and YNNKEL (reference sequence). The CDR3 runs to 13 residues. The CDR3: CASRDQGRHEQFF.

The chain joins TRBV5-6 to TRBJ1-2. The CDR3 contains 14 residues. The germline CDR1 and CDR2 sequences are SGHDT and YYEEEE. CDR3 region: CASSSGTPNYGYTF. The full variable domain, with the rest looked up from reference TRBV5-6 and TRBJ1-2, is DAGVTQSPTHLIKTRGQQVTLRCSPKSGHDTVSWYQQALGQGPQFIFQYYEEEERQRGNFPDRFSGHQFPNYSSELNVNALLLGDSALYLCASSSGTPNYGYTFGSGTRLTVV.

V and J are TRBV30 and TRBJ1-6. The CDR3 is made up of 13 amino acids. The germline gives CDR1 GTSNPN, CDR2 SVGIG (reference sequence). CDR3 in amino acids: CAWSAGGISPLHF.

The chain's CDR3 is CSASKGSSYNEQFF. The chain recombines TRBV20-1 with TRBJ2-1. The CDR3 totals 14 residues. Looked up from germline, CDR1 is DFQATT and CDR2 is SNEGSKA (reference sequence).

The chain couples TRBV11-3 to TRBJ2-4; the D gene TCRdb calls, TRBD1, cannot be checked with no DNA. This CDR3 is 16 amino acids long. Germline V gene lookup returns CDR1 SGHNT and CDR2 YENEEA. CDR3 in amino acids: CASSLDVGQGQNIQYF.

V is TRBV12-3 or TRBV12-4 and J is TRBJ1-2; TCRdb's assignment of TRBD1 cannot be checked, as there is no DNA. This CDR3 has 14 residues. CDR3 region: CASSFPGSNYGYTF.

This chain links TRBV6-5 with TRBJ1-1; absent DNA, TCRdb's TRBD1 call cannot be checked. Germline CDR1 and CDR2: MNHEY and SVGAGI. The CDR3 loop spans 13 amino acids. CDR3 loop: CASKSQGNAEAFF.

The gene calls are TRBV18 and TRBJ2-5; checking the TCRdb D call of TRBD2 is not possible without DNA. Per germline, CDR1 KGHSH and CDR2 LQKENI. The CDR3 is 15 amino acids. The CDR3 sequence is CASSPRPGKQETQYF.

The CDR3 is CASTKVPGKRGNTIYF. The V call is TRBV7-9, the J call TRBJ1-3. This CDR3 spans 16 amino acids. The germline gives CDR1 SEHNR, CDR2 FQNEAQ (reference sequence).

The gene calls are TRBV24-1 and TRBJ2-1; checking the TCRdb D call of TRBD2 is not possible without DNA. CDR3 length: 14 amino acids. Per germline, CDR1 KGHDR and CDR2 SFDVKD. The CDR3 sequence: CATSDTPPNNEQFF.

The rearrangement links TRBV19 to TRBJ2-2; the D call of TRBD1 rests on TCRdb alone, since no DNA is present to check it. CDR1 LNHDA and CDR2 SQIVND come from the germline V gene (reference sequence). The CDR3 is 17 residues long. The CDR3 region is CASSPRTGGMLAGELFF.

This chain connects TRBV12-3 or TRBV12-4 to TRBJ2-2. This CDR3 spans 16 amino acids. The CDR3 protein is CASSLGLGSNTGELFF.

The CDR3 here is CSARVSNGSPQPQHF. The V call is TRBV20-1, the J call TRBJ1-5. This CDR3 has 15 residues. CDR1 is DFQATT and CDR2 is SNEGSKA in the germline V gene (reference sequence).

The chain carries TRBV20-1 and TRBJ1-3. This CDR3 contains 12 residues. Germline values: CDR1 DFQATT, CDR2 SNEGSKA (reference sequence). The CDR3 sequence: CSAMPSGNTIYF.

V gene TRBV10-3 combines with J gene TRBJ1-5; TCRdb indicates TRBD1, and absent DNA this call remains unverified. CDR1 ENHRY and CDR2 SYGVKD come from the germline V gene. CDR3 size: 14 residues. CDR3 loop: CAISQDRVDQPQHF.

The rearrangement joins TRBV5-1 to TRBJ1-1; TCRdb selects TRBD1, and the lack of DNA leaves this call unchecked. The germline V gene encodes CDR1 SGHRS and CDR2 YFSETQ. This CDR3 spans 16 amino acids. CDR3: CASSLYSGTVNTEAFF.

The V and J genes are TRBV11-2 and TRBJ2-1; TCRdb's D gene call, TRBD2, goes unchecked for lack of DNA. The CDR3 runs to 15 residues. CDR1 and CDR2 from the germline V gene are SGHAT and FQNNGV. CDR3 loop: CASTVRLAGFNEQFF.

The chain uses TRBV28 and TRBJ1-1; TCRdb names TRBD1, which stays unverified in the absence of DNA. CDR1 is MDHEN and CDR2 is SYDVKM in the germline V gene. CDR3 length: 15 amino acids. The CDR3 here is CASNGGALENTEAFF. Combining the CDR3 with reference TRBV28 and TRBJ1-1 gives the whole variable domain DVKVTQSSRYLVKRTGEKVFLECVQDMDHENMFWYRQDPGLGLRLIYFSYDVKMKEKGDIPEGYSVSREKKERFSLILESASTNQTSMYLCASNGGALENTEAFFGQGTRLTVV.

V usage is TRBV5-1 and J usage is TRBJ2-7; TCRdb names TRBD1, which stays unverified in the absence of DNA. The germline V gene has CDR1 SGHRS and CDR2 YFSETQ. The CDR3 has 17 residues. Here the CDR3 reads CASRTGGDVWRSYEQYF.

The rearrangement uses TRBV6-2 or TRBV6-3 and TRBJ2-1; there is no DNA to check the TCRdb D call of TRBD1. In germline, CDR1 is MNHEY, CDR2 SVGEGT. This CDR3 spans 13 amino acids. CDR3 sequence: CASRRGTYNEQFF.

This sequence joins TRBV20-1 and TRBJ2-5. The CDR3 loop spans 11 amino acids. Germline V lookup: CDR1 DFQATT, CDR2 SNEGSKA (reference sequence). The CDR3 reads CSASEGETQYF.

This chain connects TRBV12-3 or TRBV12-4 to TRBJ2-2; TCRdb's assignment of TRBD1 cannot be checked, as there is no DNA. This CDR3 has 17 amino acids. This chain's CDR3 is CASSLEGWGQDTGELFF.

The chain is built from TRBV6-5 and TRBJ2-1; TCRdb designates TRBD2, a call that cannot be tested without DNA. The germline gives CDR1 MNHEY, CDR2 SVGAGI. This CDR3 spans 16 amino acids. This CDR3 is CASSYSGLAPYNEQFF.

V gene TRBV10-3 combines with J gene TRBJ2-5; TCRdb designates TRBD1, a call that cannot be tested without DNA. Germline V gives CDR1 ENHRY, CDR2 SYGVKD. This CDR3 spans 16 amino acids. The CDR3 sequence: CAISGGTGKPQETQYF.